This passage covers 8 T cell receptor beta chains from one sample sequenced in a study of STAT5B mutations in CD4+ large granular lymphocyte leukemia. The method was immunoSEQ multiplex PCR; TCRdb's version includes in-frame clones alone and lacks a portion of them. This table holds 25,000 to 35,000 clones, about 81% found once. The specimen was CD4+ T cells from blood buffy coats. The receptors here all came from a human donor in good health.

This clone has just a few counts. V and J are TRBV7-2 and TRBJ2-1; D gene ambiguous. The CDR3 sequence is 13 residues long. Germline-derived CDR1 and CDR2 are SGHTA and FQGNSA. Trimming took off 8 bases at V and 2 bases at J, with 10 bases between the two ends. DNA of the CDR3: TGTGCCAGCGCAGAAGCAGCCTACAATGAGCAGTTCTTC. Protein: CASAEAAYNEQFF.

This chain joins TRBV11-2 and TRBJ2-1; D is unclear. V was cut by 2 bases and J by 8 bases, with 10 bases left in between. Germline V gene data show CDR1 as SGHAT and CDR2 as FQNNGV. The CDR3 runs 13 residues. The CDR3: CASSLRVKDEQFF. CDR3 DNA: TGTGCCAGCAGCTTAAGGGTCAAGGATGAGCAGTTCTTC. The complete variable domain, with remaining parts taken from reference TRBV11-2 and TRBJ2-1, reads EAGVAQSPRYKIIEKRQSVAFWCNPISGHATLYWYQQILGQGPKLLIQFQNNGVVDDSQLPKDRFSAERLKGVDSTLKIQPAKLEDSAVYLCASSLRVKDEQFFGPGTRLTVL.

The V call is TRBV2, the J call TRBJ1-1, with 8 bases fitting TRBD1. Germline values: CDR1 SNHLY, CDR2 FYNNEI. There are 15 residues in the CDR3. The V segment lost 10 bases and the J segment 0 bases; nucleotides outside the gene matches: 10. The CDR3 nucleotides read TGTGCCACCGAGGCCCGGGACAGGTTGAACACTGAAGCTTTCTTT. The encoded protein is CATEARDRLNTEAFF.

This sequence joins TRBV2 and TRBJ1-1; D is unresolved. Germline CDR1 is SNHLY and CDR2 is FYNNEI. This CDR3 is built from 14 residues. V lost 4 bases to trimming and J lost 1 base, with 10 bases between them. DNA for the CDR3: TGTGCCAGCAGTGGGAACCTCCGGAACACTGAAGCTTTCTTT. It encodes CASSGNLRNTEAFF.

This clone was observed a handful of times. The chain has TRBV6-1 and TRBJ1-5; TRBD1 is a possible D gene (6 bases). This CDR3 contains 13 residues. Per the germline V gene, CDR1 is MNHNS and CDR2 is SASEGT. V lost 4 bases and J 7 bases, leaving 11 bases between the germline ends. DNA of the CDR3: TGTGCCAGCAGTGGACAGGTACGCCAGCCCCAGCATTTT. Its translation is CASSGQVRQPQHF.

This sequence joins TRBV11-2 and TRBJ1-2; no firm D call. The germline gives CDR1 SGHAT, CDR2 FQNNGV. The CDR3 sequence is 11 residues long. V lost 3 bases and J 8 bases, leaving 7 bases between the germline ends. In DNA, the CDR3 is TGTGCCAGCAGCTTGGCTGAAGGCTACACCTTC. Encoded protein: CASSLAEGYTF.

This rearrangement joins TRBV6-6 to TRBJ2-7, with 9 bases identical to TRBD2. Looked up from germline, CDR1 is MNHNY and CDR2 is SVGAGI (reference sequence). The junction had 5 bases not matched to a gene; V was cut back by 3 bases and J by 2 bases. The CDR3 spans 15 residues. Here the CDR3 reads CASSYATSGTYEQYF. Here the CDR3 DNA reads TGTGCCAGCAGTTATGCGACTAGCGGCACCTACGAGCAGTACTTC.

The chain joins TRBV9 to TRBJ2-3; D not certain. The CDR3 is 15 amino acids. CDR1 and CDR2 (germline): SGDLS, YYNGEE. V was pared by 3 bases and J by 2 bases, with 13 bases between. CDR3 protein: CASSEYHRVTDTQYF. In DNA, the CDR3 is TGTGCCAGCAGCGAGTACCATAGGGTCACAGATACGCAGTATTTT.